These 5 T cell receptor beta chains were all obtained from the same sample, sequenced in a study of identical twins. TCRdb analysed the 5' RACE reads with MiXCR anew, one entry per CDR3 protein. The top ten hold 1.6% of the sample, which has some 600,000 distinct CDR3 sequences, about 7.6% seen once. These data were likewise used in another study, on yellow fever vaccine responses in identical twins.

The sample comprised PBMCs. These receptor sequences come from a woman between 18 and 29 years old in good health.

The rearrangement links TRBV4-1 to TRBJ2-7, with D possibly matching TRBD2 (6 bases). The CDR3 is made up of 14 amino acids. The germline V gene has CDR1 MGHRA and CDR2 YSYEKL. Trimming took 9 bases from V and 4 from J, leaving 19 bases between them. The CDR3 sequence is CARAGPCNFYEQYV. The CDR3 coding sequence is TGCGCCAGAGCGGGCCCTTGCAATTTTTACGAGCAGTACGTC.

V and J are TRBV25-1 and TRBJ2-7, with 9 bases that match TRBD2. The CDR3 is 13 residues long. Germline loops: CDR1 MGHDK, CDR2 SYGVNS. J lost 2 bases, V lost 8 bases, and 4 bases had no gene match. Written as DNA, the CDR3 is TGTGCCAGCGGATTAGCGGGAGCCTACGAGCAGTACTTC. This codes for CASGLAGAYEQYF.

The genes are TRBV5-1 and TRBJ2-4; 10 positions agree with TRBD1. This CDR3 region has 14 residues. Germline assignment: CDR1 SGHRS and CDR2 YFSETQ. With V trimmed by 7 bases and J by 9 bases, 10 bases remained unmatched. CDR3 bases: TGCGCCAGCTCCTTGGGGACAGGGGAGGCCATTCAGTACTTC. Its protein product is CASSLGTGEAIQYF. Using reference TRBV5-1 and TRBJ2-4 for the parts outside the CDR3, the full variable domain is KAGVTQTPRYLIKTRGQQVTLSCSPISGHRSVSWYQQTPGQGLQFLFEYFSETQRNKGNFPGRFSGRQFSNSRSEMNVSTLELGDSALYLCASSLGTGEAIQYFGAGTRLSVL.

This clonotype was detected a few times. The chain links TRBV11-2 to TRBJ2-4, with TRBD2 matching 12 bases. The CDR3 runs to 19 residues. J lost 5 bases, V lost 4 bases, and 15 bases had no gene match. CDR1 is SGHAT and CDR2 is FQNNGV in the germline V gene. The CDR3 DNA follows: TGTGCCAGCAGCTCACCCCTTACAAGACTAGCGGGAGAGCAAAACATTCAGTACTTC. This gives the protein CASSSPLTRLAGEQNIQYF.

The chain combines TRBV28 with TRBJ2-3; TRBD2 agrees at 7 bases. V lost 6 bases, J lost 2 bases, and 2 bases stayed unmatched. Germline lookup yields CDR1 MDHEN and CDR2 SYDVKM. This CDR3 is 13 amino acids long. The CDR3 sequence is CASRTSPTDTQYF. In DNA, the CDR3 is TGTGCCAGCAGGACTAGCCCCACAGATACGCAGTATTTT.